This entry lists 11 T cell receptor beta chains sequenced from one sample in a study of blood T cell repertoires in COVID-19. Here immunoSEQ multiplex PCR was the method, and the copy in TCRdb shows in-frame clones only, minus some. The repertoire includes 67,000 or so clones, about 80% of them detected once, and 28% sits in the top ten. Input material: peripheral blood. All receptors derive from a man between 65 and 85 years old with acute or convalescent COVID-19.

The chain carries TRBV24-1 and TRBJ2-5; D perhaps matches TRBD2 (6 bases). CDR3 size: 12 residues. Germline assignment: CDR1 KGHDR and CDR2 SFDVKD. V gave up 7 bases and J gave up 7 bases, with 12 bases separating them. The CDR3: CATRGQEGTQYF. The CDR3 bases are TGTGCCACCAGAGGGCAGGAGGGGACCCAGTACTTC.

The rearrangement uses TRBV6-5 and TRBJ1-2, with 7 bases that match TRBD1. Germline V CDR1 and CDR2: MNHEY, SVGAGI. J gave up 6 bases and V 6 bases, and 7 bases lay outside the gene matches. The CDR3 runs 13 residues. In DNA form, the CDR3 reads TGTGCCAGCAGCCCGACAGGGTGGAATGGCTACACCTTC. This codes for CASSPTGWNGYTF.

This clone is a singleton in its sample. J is TRBJ2-7 and V is TRBV27, with D possibly being TRBD1 (6 bases). Trimming stripped 4 bases from V and 0 bases from J, with 13 bases between. CDR1 is MNHEY, CDR2 SMNVEV, per germline (reference sequence). The CDR3 totals 15 residues. For the CDR3, the DNA is TGTGCCAGCAGTTCCGGGACACTGAGCTCCTACGAGCAGTACTTC. Translating gives CASSSGTLSSYEQYF.

This rearrangement joins TRBV2 to TRBJ1-4; TRBD1 might be the D (5 bases). Germline V CDR1 and CDR2: SNHLY, FYNNEI. Deletions cut 4 bases from V and 6 bases from J, with 9 bases between. The CDR3 totals 13 residues. The CDR3 DNA reads TGTGCCAGCAGTGCCGGGGGTTATGAAAAACTGTTTTTT. Protein: CASSAGGYEKLFF.

The chain joins TRBV7-3 to TRBJ1-1, with D perhaps TRBD1 (5 bases). Trimming pared 2 bases from V and 4 bases from J, leaving 11 bases between. The CDR3 extends over 14 amino acids. CDR1 and CDR2 (germline): SGHTA, FQGTGA. CDR3 sequence: CASSLWGVSTEAFF. The CDR3 DNA reads TGTGCCAGCAGCTTATGGGGGGTCTCCACTGAAGCTTTCTTT.

A few counts support this clone. V and J are TRBV6-5 and TRBJ1-1; tentative D call: TRBD1 (6 bases). This CDR3 comprises 15 residues. Between the trimmed V and J ends, which lost 2 bases and 2 bases, there was a span of 12 bases. Germline lookup yields CDR1 MNHEY and CDR2 SVGAGI. CDR3 coding DNA: TGTGCCAGCAGTTACAGGGGGACCTCCAACACTGAAGCTTTCTTT. This gives the protein CASSYRGTSNTEAFF.

The genes are TRBV10-3 and TRBJ2-2; D remains unclear. Trimming took off 3 bases at V and 0 bases at J, with 8 bases between the two ends. CDR3 length equals 15 residues. CDR1 and CDR2 (germline): ENHRY, SYGVKD. Here the CDR3 reads CAISDGFANTGELFF. The CDR3 bases are TGTGCCATCAGTGACGGTTTCGCGAACACCGGGGAGCTGTTTTTT.

The V call is TRBV5-8, the J call TRBJ2-1; weak D call: TRBD1 (5 bases). This CDR3 is built from 16 residues. The germline V gene has CDR1 SGHTS and CDR2 YDEGEE. The V end lost 0 bases, the J end lost 2 bases, and 12 bases lay between the germline ends. CDR3 residues: CASSLEVGPTYNEQFF. CDR3 nucleotide sequence: TGTGCCAGCAGCTTGGAGGTGGGGCCCACCTACAATGAGCAGTTCTTC.

The chain has TRBV19 and TRBJ1-1; D not resolved. V shed 8 bases and J shed 7 bases, with 11 bases lying between them. The CDR3 has 11 amino acids. Per the germline V gene, CDR1 is LNHDA and CDR2 is SQIVND (reference sequence). Here the CDR3 DNA reads TGTGCCAGTGGACTCGACGGTGAAGCTTTCTTT. Protein sequence: CASGLDGEAFF.

The chain recombines TRBV10-2 with TRBJ2-7; possibly TRBD2 for D (6 bases). This CDR3 is 12 amino acids long. V gave up 8 bases and J gave up 1 base, with 9 bases separating them. CDR1 and CDR2 (germline): WSHSY, SAAADI. The CDR3 loop reads CASRGISYEQYF. In DNA, the CDR3 is TGCGCCAGCCGCGGGATATCCTACGAGCAGTACTTC.

CDR3 amino acids: CASRTGTGGSYNSPLHF. The CDR3 DNA sequence: TGTGCCAGTAGGACCGGGACAGGGGGCTCCTATAATTCACCCCTCCACTTT. The chain is built from TRBV19 and TRBJ1-6; 11 positions agree with TRBD1. V shed 6 bases, J shed 0 bases, and the junction held 4 bases outside the gene matches. In germline, CDR1 is LNHDA, CDR2 SQIVND (reference sequence). The CDR3 runs 17 residues.